These 7 T cell receptor beta chains share one sample of origin, sequenced in a study of OX40 agonist ivuxolimab in advanced cancers. Generated by immunoSEQ multiplex PCR, the TCRdb table keeps only in-frame clones and is missing some. This table has 35,000 to 50,000 clones, roughly 86% appearing once. The sample here was CD4+ or CD8+ T cells sorted from blood, taken in a trial of the OX40 agonist ivuxolimab. The receptor source for this set is an adult with an advanced solid tumor such as melanoma, head and neck, liver or kidney cancer.

J is TRBJ1-1 and V is TRBV10-3, with no clear D. The CDR3 runs to 14 residues. CDR1 and CDR2 from the germline V gene are ENHRY and SYGVKD. Trimming left V 0 bases short and J 4 bases short, with 9 bases between. The CDR3 region is CAISESQSVTEAFF. DNA for the CDR3: TGTGCCATCAGTGAGTCCCAGTCGGTCACTGAAGCTTTCTTT.

This clone came up once. The chain links TRBV5-1 to TRBJ1-6, with D uncertain. There are 15 residues in the CDR3. Deletions cut 5 bases from V and 7 bases from J, with 16 bases between. Per germline, CDR1 SGHRS and CDR2 YFSETQ. The CDR3 loop reads CASRAGNVKNSPLHF. CDR3 nucleotide sequence: TGCGCCAGCAGGGCGGGGAATGTTAAAAATTCACCCCTCCACTTT.

The chain uses TRBV7-2 and TRBJ2-3; D gene ambiguous. The CDR3 consists of 12 residues. V lost 6 bases and J 4 bases, leaving 8 bases between the germline ends. Germline values: CDR1 SGHTA, CDR2 FQGNSA. The CDR3 here is CASSYIPDTQYF. As DNA, the CDR3 is TGTGCCAGCAGTTATATCCCAGATACGCAGTATTTT.

J is TRBJ2-1 and V is TRBV19; possibly TRBD1 or TRBD2 for D (6 bases each). Deletions cut 4 bases from V and 8 bases from J, with 21 bases between. This CDR3 has 16 residues. Per germline, CDR1 LNHDA and CDR2 SQIVND (reference sequence). The CDR3 here is CASSKTSGGPADEQFF. The CDR3 DNA is TGTGCCAGTAGTAAGACTAGTGGGGGGCCGGCGGATGAGCAGTTCTTC. The variable domain in full, completed from reference TRBV19 and TRBJ2-1, reads DGGITQSPKYLFRKEGQNVTLSCEQNLNHDAMYWYRQDPGQGLRLIYYSQIVNDFQKGDIAEGYSVSREKKESFPLTVTSAQKNPTAFYLCASSKTSGGPADEQFFGPGTRLTVL.

This clone was detected a few times. The J gene is TRBJ2-5, the V gene TRBV6-5; a weak D match, TRBD2 (6 bases). CDR1 MNHEY and CDR2 SVGAGI come from the germline V gene. Trimming cost V 5 bases and J 2 bases, with 9 bases left between them. The CDR3 contains 13 residues. CDR3 residues: CASSGAGQETQYF. The DNA of the CDR3 is TGTGCCAGCAGTGGGGCGGGGCAAGAGACCCAGTACTTC.

J is TRBJ1-1 and V is TRBV29-1; no definite D call. Trimming left V 5 bases short and J 1 base short, with 8 bases between. The CDR3 covers 12 residues. Germline assignment: CDR1 SQVTM and CDR2 ANQGSEA. The CDR3 sequence: CSVPGGNTEAFF. For the CDR3, the DNA is TGCAGCGTTCCCGGCGGGAACACTGAAGCTTTCTTT.

The rearrangement uses TRBV19 and TRBJ1-1, with unresolved D. This CDR3 contains 14 residues. The V end lost 0 bases, the J end lost 7 bases, and 12 bases lay between the germline ends. Looked up from germline, CDR1 is LNHDA and CDR2 is SQIVND (reference sequence). In nucleotides, the CDR3 is TGTGCCAGTAGTATAGAGCCAACAGTAGTTGAAGCTTTCTTT. It translates to CASSIEPTVVEAFF.